The text below deals with one T cell receptor (beta chain). Its cognate antigen has yet to be identified. Per-base qualities were not stored, and no clone one base away is much larger. This sample was taken from a study of long-term antiretroviral therapy in people with HIV (dated by TCRdb to 2021 to 2024). Background on the whole study: The earliest samples were collected about a decade before the 2015 WHO recommendation for immediate ART, when ART was typically delayed until CD4 counts fell. This retrospective serial study examined whether starting ART and sustained HIV suppression were associated with changes in the composition and diversity of the TRB repertoire in peripheral blood. Of the approximately 28 participants with HIV, about twelve were female. From a few dozen adults with confirmed HIV infection, the cohort provided over 150 cryopreserved PBMC samples, gathered serially across a mean of about six years (range 1-12). No cross-contamination during QIAcube processing was seen in test extractions of a monoclonal T-cell line run alongside 33 polyclonal samples. General findings and caveats noted by the study authors: Inferences about post-ART repertoire changes are limited because no data were available on ART adherence, viral resistance or therapy changes. The samples span the years 2004 to 2017, and the ART regimens used at that time may not be as effective as current regimens. Because pre-ART samples had limited cell numbers, profiling was done on unsorted PBMC rather than on sorted CD4+ and CD8+ T cells. Since PBMC availability was limited, sequencing covered only the TCR beta chain, with no alpha chain pairing. At every time point, the repertoire was dominated by expanded TRB clones first identified before ART initiation, although this dominance fluctuated and, in many PLHIV, declined after ART. Starting ART was linked to a significant rise in TRB diversity, yet even after long-term ART the diversity remained significantly lower than in transplant donor controls. Compared with controls, HIV repertoires had narrower CDR3 length ranges, and the network structure pointed to an antigen-experienced repertoire that shifted only slightly toward naive after ART.

Taken from the germline V gene, the CDR1 and CDR2 loops are LGHNA and YNFKEQ. Measured from the cysteine to the phenylalanine, the CDR3 is 14 residues long. The only DNA kept is the CDR3, 42 bases in frame from the first base. A distance of 6 bases separates the germline ends of V and J, which lose 0 bases and 1 base respectively. Sequencing of the TRB variable region was done with the immunoSEQ hsTCRB v3.0 assay at survey level resolution. A depth of roughly 35,000-55,000 T-cell genomes per sample was targeted for TRB sequencing. An Illumina MiSeq with a v3 150-cycle kit was used to sequence the pooled TRB libraries. The study's own analysis went as follows. Repertoire analysis was run in R within a reproducible Nextflow workflow that covered QC, data transformation and analysis. LymphoSeq2, an R package for AIRR-Seq data exploration, was used to implement custom analyses. A handful of samples yielding fewer than 5000 total TRB sequences were excluded, leaving 188 analyzed HIV repertoires. Among the 188 retained HIV repertoires, 55 to 60 were collected before ART initiation and roughly 130 were collected after ART initiation. Repertoires were downsampled to 5000 TRB nucleotide sequences, and summary statistics were averaged over 100 downsampling iterations. TRB sequences were retained for analysis only if CDR3 regions of at least seven amino acids were present. A Shannon entropy-derived clonality score and the Gini coefficient were used to measure diversity. In the repertoire networks, any two of the top 5000 CDR3 amino acid sequences were connected whenever the two sequences differed by an edit distance of one. For TRB CDR3 amino acid sequences, antigen specificity groups and MHC restriction were predicted with GLIPH2. To flag known associations with CMV, EBV, HIV or tissue antigens, CDR3 amino acid sequences were compared against VDJdb and McPAS-TCR. Pre-ART, post-ART and control groups were compared with Wilcoxon signed-rank tests and Holm-Bonferroni correction. TCRdb re-hosts the immuneACCESS table, in-frame sequences only. Its copies lack some clones; in the studies checked, an unresolved V gene accounts for under half of them, and the cause for the rest is not known. Clonal size and the V and J genes are those of that table, whereas D and trimming came from the DNA. The sample table holds some 19,000 clones, of which 84% were seen once. The top ten hold about 8.6% of the sample.

Inclusion was restricted to participants for whom at least one PBMC sample before ART initiation and at least two post-ART samples were available. Treatment was received in the United States of America by all participants with HIV. Cryopreserved samples of about 0.95-11 million PBMC were thawed and washed before DNA extraction. At the time of the earliest PBMC sample for each participant with HIV, ages ranged from about 20 to 54 years. Each participant contributed PBMC samples from 1-4 timepoints before ART initiation and 2-8 timepoints after ART initiation, with a median of 7 samples. Serial HIV viral load, CD4+ T-cell count, ART history and demographic data were obtained for every participant. A Qiagen kit on a QIAcube was used to extract genomic DNA from unsorted PBMC, with samples processed in batches of 12.

Recombination joined TRBV4-2 with TRBJ1-1; there is no confident call for the D gene. The receptor was derived from a man between 18 and 35 years old with HIV. Source: unsorted PBMCs, taken 0.9 years after starting antiretroviral therapy. At the DNA level, the sequence is TGTGCCAGCAGCCAAGATATCGAGAACACTGAAGCTTTCTTT. This yields the protein CASSQDIENTEAFF.